The clone carrying this T cell receptor (beta chain) has a count of ten or more. These data are taken from a study of neurological immune-mediated disorders. From germline, CDR1 is SGHKS and CDR2 YYEKEE (reference sequence). The CDR3 totals 15 residues. Trimming pared 4 bases from V and 3 bases from J, leaving 14 bases between. TCRdb re-called the 5' RACE reads with MiXCR, one entry per CDR3 protein. The table records 35,000 to 45,000 distinct CDR3 sequences, roughly 11% of them present only once. Fewer than 1.2 million sorted CD4+ or CD8+ T cells made each library. V and J are TRBV5-5 and TRBJ1-3; perhaps TRBD1 as D (6 bases). Sequenced material: CD4+ T cells from blood. The receptor comes from a woman under 40 with HTLV-1-associated myelopathy (HAM/TSP). CDR3 DNA: TGTGCCAGCAGCCTGGAGGGGGGGCATGGAAACACCATATATTTT. It codes for CASSLEGGHGNTIYF.